Listed below are T cell receptor beta chains from one sample, sequenced in a study of CD8+CD57+ T cells in acquired aplastic anemia. TCRdb recomputed calls from the reads with MiXCR, one row per CDR3 protein. This table has under 200,000 distinct CDR3 sequences, around 45% appearing once. Material: sorted CD4+, CD8+, or CD8+CD57+ T cells (not recorded which) from PBMCs. The receptor source for this set is a human donor in good health. Each CDR3 is given with its conserved first and last residue. D genes are given only for firm matches. Part of the rows lack a size; the others show once, few, many or a class for expanded clones.

>TRBV27|many|TRBJ1-4|.
CASSLSLGTNEKLFF
TGTGCCAGCAGTTTATCGTTAGGGACTAATGAAAAACTGTTTTTT
>TRBV25-1|.|TRBJ2-3|.
CASSGAWGLTDTQYF
TGTGCCAGCAGTGGTGCTTGGGGCCTCACAGATACGCAGTATTTT
>TRBV3-1|.|TRBJ1-2|.
CASSQAPNYGYTF
TGTGCCAGCAGCCAAGCCCCTAACTATGGCTACACCTTC
>TRBV10-1|many|TRBJ2-3|TRBD2
CASSDWLPGGSRTQYF
TGCGCCAGCAGTGATTGGTTACCGGGGGGATCACGTACGCAGTATTTT
>TRBV5-8|many|TRBJ2-5|TRBD2
CASSLGLAGGPETQYF
TGTGCCAGCAGCTTGGGGCTAGCGGGAGGGCCAGAGACCCAGTACTTC
>TRBV11-2|.|TRBJ2-3|TRBD2
CASSLLAGSTDTQYF
TGTGCCAGCAGCTTGCTAGCGGGCAGCACAGATACGCAGTATTTT
>TRBV4-3|many|TRBJ1-2|TRBD1
CASSRGRTGGMDYGYTF
TGCGCCAGCAGCCGTGGTAGGACAGGGGGCATGGACTATGGCTACACCTTC
>TRBV28|few|TRBJ1-2|.
CASSSLEGAHGYTF
TGTGCCAGCAGCTCCCTCGAAGGGGCTCATGGCTACACCTTC
>TRBV7-6|once|TRBJ1-1|.
CASSLQGPQAFF
TGTGCCAGCAGCTTACAGGGGCCGCAAGCTTTCTTT
>TRBV29-1|.|TRBJ2-1|TRBD1
CSVEGVTGDKLGQFF
TGCAGCGTTGAAGGGGTGACAGGGGACAAGCTAGGGCAGTTCTTC
>TRBV9|many|TRBJ2-7|.
CASTPLGGTYEQYF
TGTGCCAGCACCCCCTTGGGGGGCACATACGAGCAGTACTTC
>TRBV19|many|TRBJ2-3|.
CASSNQAQSFNTQYF
TGTGCCAGTAGTAACCAGGCTCAGAGCTTTAATACGCAGTATTTT
>TRBV6-6|many|TRBJ2-5|TRBD1
CASSYSNRGSFTETQYF
TGTGCCAGCAGTTACTCGAACAGGGGATCTTTTACGGAGACCCAGTACTTC
>TRBV10-3|.|TRBJ1-1|.
CAISDNPGLPMNTEAFF
TGTGCCATCAGTGATAACCCGGGGCTACCGATGAACACTGAAGCTTTCTTT
>TRBV10-3|.|TRBJ2-2|.
CASRGLNLNTGELFF
TGTGCCAGCAGGGGACTCAACCTGAACACCGGGGAGCTGTTTTTT
>TRBV15|many|TRBJ1-2|TRBD1
CATSRDRTGGGYTF
TGTGCCACCAGCAGAGATAGAACAGGGGGCGGCTACACCTTC
>TRBV19|many|TRBJ1-2|TRBD1
CASGGDRRIYGYTF
TGTGCCAGTGGGGGGGACAGGAGAATCTATGGCTACACCTTC
>TRBV6-2/TRBV6-3|.|TRBJ2-1|TRBD1
CASSDRANEQFF
TGTGCCAGCAGCGACAGGGCCAATGAGCAGTTCTTC
>TRBV19|.|TRBJ2-5|TRBD2
CASKGLAWETQYF
TGTGCCAGTAAGGGACTAGCGTGGGAGACCCAGTACTTC
>TRBV10-3|.|TRBJ2-1|TRBD2
CAISESALAGGFSYNEQFF
TGTGCCATCAGTGAGTCGGCTCTAGCGGGAGGGTTCTCCTACAATGAGCAGTTCTTC
>TRBV28|.|TRBJ1-4|.
CASTSKEKLFF
TGTGCCAGCACCTCGAAGGAAAAACTGTTTTTT
>TRBV27|.|TRBJ2-2|TRBD2
CASISYHGGGIHTGELFF
TGTGCCAGCATAAGTTACCACGGGGGGGGGATTCACACCGGGGAGCTGTTTTTT
>TRBV20-1|many|TRBJ2-7|.
CSAMATSSYEQYF
TGCAGTGCAATGGCTACTAGTTCGTACGAGCAGTACTTC
>TRBV7-3|.|TRBJ1-1|.
CASSLGTENTEAFF
TGTGCCAGCAGTCTCGGGACGGAGAACACTGAAGCTTTCTTT
>TRBV7-2|once|TRBJ2-7|.
CARPAVYEQNF
TGTGCCAGGCCGGCGGTCTACGAGCAGAACTTC
>TRBV20-1|many|TRBJ1-5|.
CSARTGGNQPQHF
TGCAGTGCTAGGACCGGGGGCAATCAGCCCCAGCATTTT
>TRBV24-1|.|TRBJ2-7|.
CATSDARGSDEQYF
TGTGCCACCAGTGATGCTCGGGGGTCGGACGAGCAGTACTTC
>TRBV24-1|.|TRBJ2-3|.
CATRAEVTDTQYF
TGTGCCACCAGGGCAGAGGTCACAGATACGCAGTATTTT
>TRBV6-5|many|TRBJ2-7|.
CASSYSGASYEQYF
TGTGCCAGCAGTTACTCGGGCGCCTCCTACGAGCAGTACTTC
>TRBV9|.|TRBJ2-2|.
CATTGELFF
TGTGCCACAACCGGGGAGCTGTTTTTT
>TRBV7-9|.|TRBJ2-7|.
CASSSKQGVAYEQYF
TGTGCCAGCAGCTCCAAGCAGGGAGTGGCGTACGAGCAGTACTTC
>TRBV11-2|.|TRBJ1-3|.
CASSSRRTETFVSGNTIYF
TGTGCCAGCAGCTCCAGAAGGACAGAAACATTTGTCTCTGGAAACACCATATATTTT
>TRBV6-4|.|TRBJ2-3|TRBD1
CASSGQGDTDTQYF
TGTGCCAGCAGTGGACAGGGGGACACAGATACGCAGTATTTT
>TRBV5-1|.|TRBJ1-3|.
CASKDSRSGNTIYF
TGCGCCAGCAAGGACAGTCGCTCTGGAAACACCATATATTTT
>TRBV20-1|many|TRBJ1-2|TRBD1
CSARDTRTGGGGYTF
TGCAGTGCTAGAGATACCCGGACAGGGGGCGGTGGCTACACCTTC
>TRBV9|.|TRBJ2-7|TRBD2
CASSVDGGTTFSEQYF
TGTGCCAGCAGCGTAGACGGCGGGACTACTTTCAGCGAGCAGTACTTC
>TRBV20-1|.|TRBJ2-3|TRBD2
CSARLAVAPDTQYF
TGCAGTGCTAGACTAGCGGTAGCCCCAGATACGCAGTATTTT
>TRBV10-3|.|TRBJ2-2|.
CAIRGTITGELFF
TGTGCCATCAGAGGGACAATCACCGGGGAGCTGTTTTTT
>TRBV7-2|.|TRBJ1-1|TRBD1
CASSWGQTGTEAFF
TGTGCCAGCAGCTGGGGACAGACGGGGACTGAAGCTTTCTTT
>TRBV29-1|many|TRBJ2-1|TRBD1
CSVTHTGGIYEQFF
TGCAGCGTGACCCACACAGGGGGCATCTATGAGCAGTTCTTC
>TRBV29-1|.|TRBJ2-3|TRBD2
CSVRLAGSSSTDTQYF
TGCAGCGTTAGACTAGCGGGTTCTTCTAGCACAGATACGCAGTATTTT
>TRBV7-9|few|TRBJ1-2|.
CASSRQVFYGYTF
TGTGCCAGCAGCAGACAGGTTTTTTATGGCTACACCTTC
>TRBV7-3|.|TRBJ2-1|TRBD2
CASSRIAGSPYNEQFF
TGTGCCAGCAGCCGTATAGCGGGCTCCCCCTACAATGAGCAGTTCTTC
>TRBV30|many|TRBJ1-2|.
CAWSVVGDGYTF
TGTGCCTGGAGTGTAGTAGGGGATGGCTACACCTTC
>TRBV20-1|.|TRBJ2-7|TRBD1
CSAFRPGQSSYEQYF
TGCAGTGCCTTCAGACCGGGACAGAGCTCCTACGAGCAGTACTTC
>TRBV5-1|.|TRBJ2-1|.
CASSFTVVGGAANEQFF
TGCGCCAGCAGCTTTACGGTTGTCGGGGGCGCAGCGAATGAGCAGTTCTTC
>TRBV14|many|TRBJ1-5|TRBD1
CASLLRRWDRSNQPQHF
TGTGCCAGCCTACTGAGAAGGTGGGACAGAAGCAATCAGCCCCAGCATTTT
>TRBV24-1|.|TRBJ2-3|.
CATLDRRTDTQYF
TGTGCCACCCTTGATCGACGCACAGATACGCAGTATTTT
>TRBV10-3|.|TRBJ2-1|.
CAIRDTYNEQFF
TGTGCCATCAGGGACACGTACAATGAGCAGTTCTTC
>TRBV5-4|.|TRBJ2-4|.
CASSLSGDLVNIQYF
TGTGCCAGCAGCTTGTCCGGGGATCTTGTAAACATTCAGTACTTC
>TRBV6-1|.|TRBJ1-3|.
CASISGYSGNTIYF
TGTGCCAGCATCTCTGGGTACTCTGGAAACACCATATATTTT
>TRBV19|many|TRBJ1-3|.
CASSFRHRSGNTIYF
TGTGCCAGTAGTTTCCGACACCGCTCTGGAAACACCATATATTTT
>TRBV20-1|.|TRBJ1-3|.
CSARDPEADQNTIYF
TGCAGTGCTAGAGATCCCGAGGCAGACCAGAACACCATATATTTT
>TRBV24-1|.|TRBJ1-3|.
CATSDPDRTGNTIYF
TGTGCCACCAGTGATCCTGACAGGACTGGAAACACCATATATTTT
>TRBV7-2|many|TRBJ2-7|.
CASSLGSRGAYEQYF
TGTGCCAGCAGCTTAGGGAGCAGGGGAGCCTACGAGCAGTACTTC
>TRBV6-1|few|TRBJ2-2|TRBD2
CASRPPGLAGGPRTGELFF
TGTGCCAGCAGACCACCCGGACTAGCGGGGGGGCCGCGCACCGGGGAGCTGTTTTTT
>TRBV30|few|TRBJ1-5|.
CAWSVRWEPQHF
TGTGCCTGGAGTGTACGATGGGAGCCCCAGCATTTT